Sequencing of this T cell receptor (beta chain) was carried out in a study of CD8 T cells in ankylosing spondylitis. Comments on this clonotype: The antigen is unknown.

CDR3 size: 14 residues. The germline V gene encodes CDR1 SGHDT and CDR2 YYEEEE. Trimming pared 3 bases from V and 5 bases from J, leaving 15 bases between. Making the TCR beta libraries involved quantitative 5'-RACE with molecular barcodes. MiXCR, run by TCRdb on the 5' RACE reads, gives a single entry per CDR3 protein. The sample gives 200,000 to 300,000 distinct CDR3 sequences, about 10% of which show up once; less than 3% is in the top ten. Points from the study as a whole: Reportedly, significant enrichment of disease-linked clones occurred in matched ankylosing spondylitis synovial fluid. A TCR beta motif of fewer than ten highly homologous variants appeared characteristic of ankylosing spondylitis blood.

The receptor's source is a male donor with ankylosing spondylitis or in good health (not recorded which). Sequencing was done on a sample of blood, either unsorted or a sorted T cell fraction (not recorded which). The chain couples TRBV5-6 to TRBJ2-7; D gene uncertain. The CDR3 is CASSSSTAEHEQYF. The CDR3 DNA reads TGTGCCAGCAGCTCCTCCACCGCAGAGCACGAGCAGTACTTC. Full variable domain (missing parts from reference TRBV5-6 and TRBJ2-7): DAGVTQSPTHLIKTRGQQVTLRCSPKSGHDTVSWYQQALGQGPQFIFQYYEEEERQRGNFPDRFSGHQFPNYSSELNVNALLLGDSALYLCASSSSTAEHEQYFGPGTRLTVT.